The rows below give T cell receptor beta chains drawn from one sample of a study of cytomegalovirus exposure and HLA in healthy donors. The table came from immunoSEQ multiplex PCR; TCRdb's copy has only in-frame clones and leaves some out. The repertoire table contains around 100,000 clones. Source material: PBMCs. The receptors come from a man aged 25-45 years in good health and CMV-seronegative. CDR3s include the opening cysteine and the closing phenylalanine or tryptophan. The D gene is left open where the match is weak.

CDR3nt: TGTGCCAGCAGCAGGGGAAACACTGAAGCTTTCTTT
CDR3aa: CASSRGNTEAFF
j_gene: TRBJ1-1
v_gene: TRBV27
d_gene: .

CDR3nt: TGTGCCTTCCCAGGGGGCTCTGGGGCCAACGTCCTGACTTTC
CDR3aa: CAFPGGSGANVLTF
j_gene: TRBJ2-6
v_gene: TRBV7-9
d_gene: TRBD1

CDR3nt: TGTGCCAGTAGTCCTTCGGGATTCGGACACAATGAGCAGTTCTTC
CDR3aa: CASSPSGFGHNEQFF
j_gene: TRBJ2-1
v_gene: TRBV19
d_gene: .

CDR3nt: TGCGCCAGCAGCCTCACCTCGGGACAGCTGATCTACGAGCAGTACTTC
CDR3aa: CASSLTSGQLIYEQYF
j_gene: TRBJ2-7
v_gene: TRBV5-1
d_gene: TRBD1

CDR3nt: TGTGCCAGCAGCGAAACGACAGGAGTTGCCACTGAAGCTTTCTTT
CDR3aa: CASSETTGVATEAFF
j_gene: TRBJ1-1
v_gene: TRBV7-2
d_gene: .

CDR3nt: TGTGCCAGCAGCGGGCACCCGAACACCGGGGAGCTGTTTTTT
CDR3aa: CASSGHPNTGELFF
j_gene: TRBJ2-2
v_gene: TRBV9
d_gene: .

CDR3nt: TGTGCCAGCAGCTTAGATGGGCAGGGGGGTTTTGCACCCCTCCACTTT
CDR3aa: CASSLDGQGGFAPLHF
j_gene: TRBJ1-6
v_gene: TRBV7-2
d_gene: TRBD1

CDR3nt: TGTGCCAGCAGTAGTAGGGGGACCCAGTACTTC
CDR3aa: CASSSRGTQYF
j_gene: TRBJ2-5
v_gene: TRBV2
d_gene: .

CDR3nt: TGTGCCAGCAGTGAAACGGGACACATCAATCAGCCCCAGCATTTT
CDR3aa: CASSETGHINQPQHF
j_gene: TRBJ1-5
v_gene: TRBV6-1
d_gene: .

CDR3nt: TGTGCCAGCTCGAAAGAGACAGGGGGCTACGAGCAGTACTTC
CDR3aa: CASSKETGGYEQYF
j_gene: TRBJ2-7
v_gene: TRBV7-9
d_gene: TRBD1

CDR3nt: TGTGCCATCAGTGATGGAGGGGGCAGTGGGGGATACGAGCAGTACTTC
CDR3aa: CAISDGGGSGGYEQYF
j_gene: TRBJ2-7
v_gene: TRBV10-3
d_gene: .

CDR3nt: TGCGCCAGCAGCTTGGGAGGGTTTGAGTTAGAGACCCAGTACTTC
CDR3aa: CASSLGGFELETQYF
j_gene: TRBJ2-5
v_gene: TRBV5-1
d_gene: .

CDR3nt: TGTGCCAGCAGCCCCCAGGGGTTGGGCATTCAGTACTTC
CDR3aa: CASSPQGLGIQYF
j_gene: TRBJ2-4
v_gene: TRBV5-4
d_gene: .